This entry concerns a single T cell receptor beta chain. Its antigen is currently unknown. The sample comes from a study of cytomegalovirus exposure and HLA in healthy donors. Amplification used 60 Vbeta primers and 13 Jbeta primers. The assay was immunoSEQ multiplex PCR, and TCRdb's table has in-frame clones only and misses some. The table includes 100,000 to 150,000 clones, about four fifths detected once. Germline V CDR1 and CDR2: MNHEY, SVGAGI. This CDR3 region has 15 residues. Trimming stripped 0 bases from V and 8 bases from J, with 11 bases between. Overall study findings and caveats: Listed as cytomegalovirus-associated were over 150 TCR beta chains. With later analysis, a missense DCLRE1C variant became linked to TCR beta V- and J-gene trimming. A later analysis linked 15,000 to 20,000 TCR beta sequences to HLA alleles at 0.05 false discovery rate.

This sequence was found in a woman aged 40 to 50 in good health and CMV-seronegative. The chain carries TRBV6-5 and TRBJ1-6; D uncertain. Sample: PBMCs. The CDR3 reads CASSYSEGRDSPLHF. CDR3 coding DNA: TGTGCCAGCAGTTACTCAGAGGGCCGGGATTCACCCCTCCACTTT.